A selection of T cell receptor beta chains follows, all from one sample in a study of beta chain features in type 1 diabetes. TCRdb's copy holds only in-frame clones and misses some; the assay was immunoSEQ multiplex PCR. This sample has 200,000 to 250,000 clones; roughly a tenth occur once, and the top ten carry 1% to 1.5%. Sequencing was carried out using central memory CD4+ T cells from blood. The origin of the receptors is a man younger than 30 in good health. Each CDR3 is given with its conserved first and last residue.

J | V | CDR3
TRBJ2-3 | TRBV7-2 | CASSLWADTQYF
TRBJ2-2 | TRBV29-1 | CSVGNANTGELFF
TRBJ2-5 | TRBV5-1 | CASSFFLQETQYF
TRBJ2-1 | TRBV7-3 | CASSRSENNEQFF
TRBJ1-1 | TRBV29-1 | CSVRPGLNTEAFF
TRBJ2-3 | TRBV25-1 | CASSRGTDTQYF
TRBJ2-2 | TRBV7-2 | CASSLGPSTGELFF
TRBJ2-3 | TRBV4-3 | CASSQEPGQGDTQYF
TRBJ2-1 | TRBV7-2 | CASSLALFSGDEQFF
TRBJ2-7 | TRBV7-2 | CASSANRGRSYEQYF
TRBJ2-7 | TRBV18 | CASSPGGPPYEQYF
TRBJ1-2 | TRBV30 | CAGLPGRSNYGYTF
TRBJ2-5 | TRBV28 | CASSLWQRGETQYF
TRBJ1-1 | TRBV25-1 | CASSVRGGTEAFF
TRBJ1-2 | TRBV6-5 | CASQMPGRDGYTF
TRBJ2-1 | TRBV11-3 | CASSSSGQGMYNEQFF
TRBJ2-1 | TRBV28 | CASRAPEFGDNEQFF